Shown below are 11 T cell receptor beta chains from a single sample sequenced in a study of type 1 regulatory T cells. No antigens are known for them. TCRdb independently ran MiXCR on the reads; one entry per CDR3 protein. The sample has 60,000 to 75,000 distinct CDR3 sequences, around 21% seen once. General study results and limits: Tr1 cells had a more restricted TCR repertoire than non-Tr1 cells.

The source material was cultured type 1 regulatory T (Tr1) cells, either the whole culture or a sorted fraction (not recorded which). The receptors here all came from a human donor in good health.

V and J are TRBV6-6 and TRBJ2-3, with D perhaps matching TRBD1 (5 bases). CDR1 MNHNY and CDR2 SVGAGI come from the germline V gene (reference sequence). This CDR3 spans 16 amino acids. The germline V and J ends were trimmed by 9 bases and 1 base, with 20 bases remaining between them. CDR3 sequence (DNA): TGTGCCAGTCAGGGTTTGGCGTTACTCGGCACAGATACGCAGTATTTT. Its translation is CASQGLALLGTDTQYF.

V and J are TRBV3-1 and TRBJ2-7; D is unresolved. The CDR3 runs to 12 residues. Germline V gene sequence: CDR1 LGHDT, CDR2 YNNKEL (reference sequence). The V and J ends lost 1 base and 12 bases respectively, with 13 bases between them. The CDR3 coding sequence is TGTGCCAGCAGCCAAGGGGGAAGGGTTCCGTACTTC. It encodes CASSQGGRVPYF.

This clonotype was detected only a few times. The rearrangement links TRBV10-3 to TRBJ2-4; weak D call: TRBD2 (5 bases). Trimming pared 4 bases from V and 8 bases from J, leaving 12 bases between. Germline lookup yields CDR1 ENHRY and CDR2 SYGVKD. CDR3 length equals 13 residues. CDR3 bases: TGTGCCATCAGTGGGACTGGGGTAGACATTCAGTACTTC. Protein sequence: CAISGTGVDIQYF.

This clonotype turned up a few times. The chain recombines TRBV18 with TRBJ2-1; 12 bases match TRBD2. The CDR3 sequence is 16 residues long. Per germline, CDR1 KGHSH and CDR2 LQKENI. After removal of 4 bases from V and 4 bases from J, the junction contained 5 bases not matched to a gene. Here the CDR3 DNA reads TGTGCCAGCTCACTAGGACTAGCGGGACCGTACAATGAGCAGTTCTTC. Protein sequence: CASSLGLAGPYNEQFF.

This chain connects TRBV5-1 to TRBJ2-1; D is unclear. V lost 0 bases and J 3 bases, leaving 10 bases between the germline ends. Germline V gives CDR1 SGHRS, CDR2 YFSETQ. There are 15 residues in the CDR3. DNA of the CDR3: TGCGCCAGCAGCTTGGAGGCCAATTTCTACAATGAGCAGTTCTTC. This gives the protein CASSLEANFYNEQFF.

On this clonotype itself: A read error may explain this, as a much larger clone is one base away. This CDR3 is missing its conserved last phenylalanine or tryptophan, likely due to a read error. V gene TRBV24-1 combines with J gene TRBJ2-7, with 7 bases identical to TRBD2. CDR3 length: 12 amino acids. Germline-derived CDR1 and CDR2 are KGHDR and SFDVKD. V lost 10 bases and J lost 5; bases outside the gene matches: 7. CDR3 sequence (DNA): TGTGCCACAGCGGGGCCAGGGAACGAGCAGTACTAC. Residues: CATAGPGNEQYY.

This clonotype was recorded many times. The chain recombines TRBV11-2 with TRBJ2-1, with 8 bases aligning to TRBD2. The CDR3 consists of 17 residues. V shed 0 bases, J shed 0 bases, and the junction held 4 bases outside the gene matches. The germline gives CDR1 SGHAT, CDR2 FQNNGV. CDR3 DNA: TGTGCCAGCAGCTTAGATCCGGCGGGGGGCTCCTACAATGAGCAGTTCTTC. It codes for CASSLDPAGGSYNEQFF.

V gene TRBV5-6 combines with J gene TRBJ1-5, with a tentative D call TRBD1 (6 bases). CDR1 and CDR2 from the germline V gene are SGHDT and YYEEEE. Trimming pared 4 bases from V and 4 bases from J, leaving 12 bases between. The CDR3 contains 14 residues. This chain's CDR3 is CASSRRGRNQPQHF. CDR3 nucleotide sequence: TGTGCCAGCAGCCGTCGGGGGCGAAATCAGCCCCAGCATTTT.

In its sample, this clonotype was seen a few times. V and J are TRBV18 and TRBJ1-1; possibly TRBD1 for D (5 bases). CDR3 length equals 18 residues. V shed 1 base and J shed 2 bases, with 20 bases lying between them. Germline values: CDR1 KGHSH, CDR2 LQKENI. The CDR3 DNA sequence: TGTGCCAGCTCACCACGCCCTCCGGGACGCAGGATCAACACTGAAGCTTTCTTT. As protein: CASSPRPPGRRINTEAFF.

This clonotype appeared a few times. V is TRBV7-2 and J is TRBJ1-6; the D is unclear. Between the trimmed V and J ends, which lost 5 bases and 14 bases, there was a span of 16 bases. This CDR3 has 13 amino acids. Germline CDR1 is SGHTA and CDR2 is FQGNSA. The CDR3 DNA follows: TGTGCCAGCAGCCTACGCGAACTAGTGGCCCTCCACTTT. It encodes CASSLRELVALHF. The full variable domain, in which reference TRBV7-2 and TRBJ1-6 provide the parts outside the CDR3, is GAGVSQSPSNKVTEKGKDVELRCDPISGHTALYWYRQSLGQGLEFLIYFQGNSAPDKSGLPSDRFSAERTGGSVSTLTIQRTQQEDSAVYLCASSLRELVALHFGNGTRLTVT.

This clonotype has just a few counts. The chain joins TRBV15 to TRBJ1-2, with D tentatively TRBD1 (6 bases). The ends were cut back, 0 bases at V and 8 bases at J, with 13 bases in the middle. This CDR3 is 14 amino acids long. Germline CDR1 is LNHNV and CDR2 is YYDKDF (reference sequence). The CDR3 loop is CATSRDRGLSGYTF. CDR3 coding DNA: TGTGCCACCAGCAGAGATCGGGGGCTGAGCGGCTACACCTTC.